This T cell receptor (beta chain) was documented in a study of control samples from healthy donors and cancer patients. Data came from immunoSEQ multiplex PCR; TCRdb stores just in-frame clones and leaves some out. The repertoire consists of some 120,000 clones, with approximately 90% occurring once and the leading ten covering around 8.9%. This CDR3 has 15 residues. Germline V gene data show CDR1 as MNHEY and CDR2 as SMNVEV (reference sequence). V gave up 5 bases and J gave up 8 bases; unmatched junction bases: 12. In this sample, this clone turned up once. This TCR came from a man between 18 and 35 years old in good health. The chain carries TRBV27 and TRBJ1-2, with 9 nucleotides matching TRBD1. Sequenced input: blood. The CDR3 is CASSLPGQGFYGYTF. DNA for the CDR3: TGTGCCAGCAGTCTGCCGGGACAGGGTTTTTACGGCTACACCTTC.